This T cell receptor (beta chain) was retrieved from a study of T cells in tumors and immune-related adverse events listed by TCRdb under 2021. Its CDR3 holds 16 amino acids, cysteine through phenylalanine. Solely the CDR3 DNA is kept, with 48 bases framed from the first base. Trimming takes 5 bases from V and 0 bases from J, and the germline ends sit 17 bases apart. According to the germline V gene (reference sequence), CDR1 reads SEHNR and CDR2 reads FQNEAQ. The immunoSEQ assay was used to amplify and sequence the TCR beta locus, producing bulk TCR Vbeta CDR3 data. Under the source paper's analysis protocol: CDR3s were excluded if they were non-productive, were shorter than 7 amino acids, or did not start with C or end with F/W. Analysis was limited to specimens with at least 1000 reads, and clonotypes were defined at the amino acid level. Clonality was computed as 1 minus Pielou's evenness. Library sizes were equalized by abundance-weighted random subsampling with replacement, which was repeated 100 times so that 95% confidence intervals could be reported. The Morisita overlap index was used to quantify repertoire overlap, and for each specimen the top 40 clones were checked for overlap with the irAE. TCRdb retrieved this table from immuneACCESS and kept in-frame rearrangements only. Not all clones are present; in checked studies, unresolved V genes account for under half, and no reason is known for the remainder. V, J and clone size are taken as reported in that table, and D and trimming were inferred from the DNA itself. The sample table lists under 8,500 clones, 94% of them with a count of one. Together, the top ten hold roughly 2.2% of the sample.

In the case of this clone: The antigen it binds to is not known. No quality values exist for individual bases; no much larger clone is one base distant.

The sample's treatment or condition label is to be understood as: nivolumab (PD-1 blockade) given before sampling. The DNeasy Blood and Tissue Kit was used to extract DNA from formalin-fixed paraffin-embedded specimens. Sample: lymph node tissue, taken from a patient treated with anti-PD-1 therapy. This receptor was taken from a female donor with metastatic renal cell carcinoma. The chain is encoded by TRBV7-9 joined to TRBJ2-7; the D segment could be TRBD1, given 5 matching bases. Here is the DNA: TGTGCCAGCAGCCTCAGGGCCGATAAACGCTCCTACGAGCAGTACTTC. Its product reads: CASSLRADKRSYEQYF.